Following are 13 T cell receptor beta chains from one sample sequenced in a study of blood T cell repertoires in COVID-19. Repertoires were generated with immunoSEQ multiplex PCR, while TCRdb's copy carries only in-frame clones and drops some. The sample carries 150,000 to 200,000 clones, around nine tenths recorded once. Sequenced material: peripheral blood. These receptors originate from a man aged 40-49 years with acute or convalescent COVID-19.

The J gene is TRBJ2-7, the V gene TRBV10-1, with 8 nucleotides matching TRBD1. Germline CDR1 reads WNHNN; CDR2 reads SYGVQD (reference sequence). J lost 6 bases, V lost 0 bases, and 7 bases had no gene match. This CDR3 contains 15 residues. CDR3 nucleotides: TGCGCCAGCAGTGAGTCGCCGGACAGGGAACTCGAGCAGTACTTC. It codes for CASSESPDRELEQYF.

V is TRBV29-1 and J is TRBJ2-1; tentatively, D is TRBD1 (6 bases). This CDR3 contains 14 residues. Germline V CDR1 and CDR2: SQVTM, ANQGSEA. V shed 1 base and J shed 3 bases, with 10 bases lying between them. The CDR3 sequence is CSVEVRTVYNEQFF. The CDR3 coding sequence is TGCAGCGTTGAAGTGCGGACAGTCTACAATGAGCAGTTCTTC.

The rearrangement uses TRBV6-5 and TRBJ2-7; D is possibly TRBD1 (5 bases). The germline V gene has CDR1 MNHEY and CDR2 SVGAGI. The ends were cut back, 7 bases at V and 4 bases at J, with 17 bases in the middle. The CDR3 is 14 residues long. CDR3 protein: CASTLGPGSYEQYF. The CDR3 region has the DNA TGTGCCAGCACCCTAGGTCCAGGGTCATACGAGCAGTACTTC.

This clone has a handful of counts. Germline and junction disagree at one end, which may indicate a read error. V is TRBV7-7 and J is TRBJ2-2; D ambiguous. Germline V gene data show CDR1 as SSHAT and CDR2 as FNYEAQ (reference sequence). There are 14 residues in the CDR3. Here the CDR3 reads CASRSTPNTGELFF. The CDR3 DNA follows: TGTGCTAGCAGATCGACACCGAACACCGGGGAGCTGTTTTTT.

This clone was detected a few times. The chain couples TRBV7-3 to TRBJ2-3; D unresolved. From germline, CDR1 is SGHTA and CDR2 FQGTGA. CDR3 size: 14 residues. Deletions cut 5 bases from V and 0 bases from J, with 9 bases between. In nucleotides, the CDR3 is TGTGCCAGCAGCAGCGACGCTAGCACAGATACGCAGTATTTT. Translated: CASSSDASTDTQYF.

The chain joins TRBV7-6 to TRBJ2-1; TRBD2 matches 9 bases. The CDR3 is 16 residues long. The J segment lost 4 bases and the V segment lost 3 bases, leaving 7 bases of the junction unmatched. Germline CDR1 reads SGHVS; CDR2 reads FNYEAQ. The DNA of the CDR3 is TGTGCCAGCAGCTTGCTAGCGGGGTCGGGGTACAATGAGCAGTTCTTC. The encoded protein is CASSLLAGSGYNEQFF.

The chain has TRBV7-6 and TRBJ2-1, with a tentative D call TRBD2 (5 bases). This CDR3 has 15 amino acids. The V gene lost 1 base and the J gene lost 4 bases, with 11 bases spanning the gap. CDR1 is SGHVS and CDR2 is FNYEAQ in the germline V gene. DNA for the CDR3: TGTGCCAGCAGCTTAGAGCCTAGCACATACAATGAGCAGTTCTTC. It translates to CASSLEPSTYNEQFF. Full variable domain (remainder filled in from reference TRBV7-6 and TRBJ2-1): GAGVSQSPRYKVTKRGQDVALRCDPISGHVSLYWYRQALGQGPEFLTYFNYEAQQDKSGLPNDRFSAERPEGSISTLTIQRTEQRDSAMYRCASSLEPSTYNEQFFGPGTRLTVL.

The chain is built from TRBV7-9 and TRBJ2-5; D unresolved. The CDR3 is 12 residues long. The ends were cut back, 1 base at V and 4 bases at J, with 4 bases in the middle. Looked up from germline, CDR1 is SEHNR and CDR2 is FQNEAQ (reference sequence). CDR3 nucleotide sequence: TGTGCCAGCAGCTTAGTCAGAGAGACCCAGTACTTC. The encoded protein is CASSLVRETQYF. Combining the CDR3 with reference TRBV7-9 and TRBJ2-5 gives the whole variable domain DTGVSQNPRHKITKRGQNVTFRCDPISEHNRLYWYRQTLGQGPEFLTYFQNEAQLEKSRLLSDRFSAERPKGSFSTLEIQRTEQGDSAMYLCASSLVRETQYFGPGTRLLVL.

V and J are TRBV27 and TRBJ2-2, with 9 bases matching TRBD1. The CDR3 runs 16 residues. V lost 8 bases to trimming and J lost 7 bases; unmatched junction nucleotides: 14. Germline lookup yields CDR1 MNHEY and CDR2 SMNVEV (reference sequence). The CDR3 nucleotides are TGTGCCAGCGGCCTTACAGGGGGCGAGTCGGTCGGGGAGCTGTTTTTT. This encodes CASGLTGGESVGELFF.

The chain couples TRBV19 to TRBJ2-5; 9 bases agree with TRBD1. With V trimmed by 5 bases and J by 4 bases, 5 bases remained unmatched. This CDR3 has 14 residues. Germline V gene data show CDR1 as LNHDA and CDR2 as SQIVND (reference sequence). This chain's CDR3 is CASSSTGGGETQYF. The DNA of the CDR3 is TGTGCCAGTAGTTCGACAGGGGGAGGAGAGACCCAGTACTTC.

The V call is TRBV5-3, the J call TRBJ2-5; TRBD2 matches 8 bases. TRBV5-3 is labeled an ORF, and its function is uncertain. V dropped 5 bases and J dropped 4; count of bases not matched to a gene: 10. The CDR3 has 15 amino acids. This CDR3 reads CARRPRGSGGETQYF. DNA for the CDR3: TGTGCCAGAAGGCCCCGAGGAAGCGGGGGAGAGACCCAGTACTTC.

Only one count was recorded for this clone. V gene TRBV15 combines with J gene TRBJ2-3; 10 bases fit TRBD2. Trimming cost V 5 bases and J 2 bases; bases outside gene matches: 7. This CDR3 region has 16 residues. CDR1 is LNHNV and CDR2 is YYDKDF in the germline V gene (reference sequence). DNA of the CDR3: TGTGCCACCAGCCGCGGGACTAGCGAACTCACAGATACGCAGTATTTT. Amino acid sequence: CATSRGTSELTDTQYF.

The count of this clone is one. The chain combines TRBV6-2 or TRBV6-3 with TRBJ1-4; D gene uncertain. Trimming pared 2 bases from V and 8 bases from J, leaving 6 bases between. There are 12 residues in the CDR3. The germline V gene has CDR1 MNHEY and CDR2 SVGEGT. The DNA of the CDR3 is TGTGCCAGCAGTTACCCGACAGAAAAACTGTTTTTT. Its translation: CASSYPTEKLFF.